These 9 T cell receptor beta chains share one sample of origin, sequenced in a study of Graves' ophthalmopathy and Graves' hyperthyroidism (dated by TCRdb to 2016 to 2018). The instrument given in TCRdb is Illumina HiSeq 2000. TCR beta CDR3 regions were amplified from RNA transcripts for repertoire sequencing. A first-round RT-PCR used HTBI primers with the Qiagen OneStep RT-PCR kit, followed by a second-round multiplex PCR, size selection and purification. TCRdb trimmed the raw reads at Q25, called clones with MiXCR and kept productive beta chains. Each CDR3 protein gets just one entry, which takes the most common genes and DNA from the rows behind it. Recorded for this sample are around 600,000 distinct CDR3 sequences; over 40% of them occurred a single time. The ten largest account for over 2.5% of the sample. The specimen sequenced was peripheral blood. The receptors here all came from an adult man with Graves' ophthalmopathy.

V usage is TRBV10-3 and J usage is TRBJ2-5, with 7 bases matching TRBD2. The CDR3 sequence is 12 residues long. V gave up 8 bases and J gave up 9 bases; unmatched junction bases: 9. Germline-derived CDR1 and CDR2 are ENHRY and SYGVKD. CDR3: CAISGGREPQYF. CDR3 nucleotide sequence: TGTGCCATCTCAGGAGGGAGGGAGCCCCAGTACTTC.

This clonotype was detected many times. This chain links TRBV15 with TRBJ1-1; no reliable D call. CDR1 is LNHNV and CDR2 is YYDKDF in the germline V gene (reference sequence). This CDR3 contains 13 residues. The ends were cut back, 0 bases at V and 8 bases at J, with 10 bases in the middle. The CDR3 is CATSRDTRREAFF. DNA of the CDR3: TGTGCCACCAGCAGAGATACTCGCCGGGAAGCTTTCTTT.

The chain employs TRBV15 and TRBJ2-7; 10 bases agree with TRBD2. This CDR3 spans 15 amino acids. Germline V gene lookup returns CDR1 LNHNV and CDR2 YYDKDF (reference sequence). The V gene end was trimmed by 1 base and the J gene end by 0 bases; junction bases not matched to a gene: 0. CDR3 DNA sequence: TGTGCCACCAGCAGAGTAGCGGGGGGCTCCTACGAGCAGTACTTC. Translation gives CATSRVAGGSYEQYF.

This clonotype has a count of ten or more. The V gene is TRBV20-1, the J gene TRBJ2-5; a possible D gene is TRBD1 (6 bases). V was cut by 0 bases and J by 5 bases, with 13 bases left in between. The CDR3 is 14 amino acids. Germline values: CDR1 DFQATT, CDR2 SNEGSKA (reference sequence). The CDR3 region has the DNA TGCAGTGCTAGAGATCAGGGGATGAGGGAGACCCAGTACTTC. The encoded protein is CSARDQGMRETQYF.

The J gene is TRBJ2-7, the V gene TRBV7-2, with D unclear. V gave up 4 bases and J gave up 9 bases, with 7 bases separating them. Germline assignment: CDR1 SGHTA and CDR2 FQGNSA. The CDR3 is 10 amino acids. Here the CDR3 reads CASSSIGQYF. The CDR3 DNA reads TGTGCCAGCAGCTCTATTGGGCAGTACTTC.

Only one count was recorded for this clonotype. Since a much larger clone is just one base distant, this may be a read error. Lacking the conserved final phenylalanine or tryptophan, this CDR3 likely reflects a read error. The chain joins TRBV19 to TRBJ1-2; D gene ambiguous. The V end was cut by 5 bases, the J end by 7 bases, with 11 bases between. This CDR3 has 12 residues. Germline CDR1 and CDR2: LNHDA and SQIVND (reference sequence). The DNA for the CDR3 is TGTGCCAGTAGTCCGGGAGGTGTTGGCTACACCTCC. It encodes CASSPGGVGYTS.

The chain employs TRBV7-9 and TRBJ2-5; the match to TRBD2 covers 14 bases. V dropped 5 bases and J dropped 4; count of bases not matched to a gene: 6. Germline V CDR1 and CDR2: SEHNR, FQNEAQ (reference sequence). The CDR3 totals 16 residues. The CDR3 reads CASSRRLAGGGETQYF. CDR3 sequence (DNA): TGTGCCAGCAGCCGTAGACTAGCGGGAGGGGGAGAGACCCAGTACTTC.

This clonotype was counted ten times or more. The CDR3 loop reads CASSYHYVGGNTEAFF. CDR3 nucleotide sequence: TGTGCCAGCAGTTACCACTACGTGGGGGGGAACACTGAAGCTTTCTTT. V gene TRBV2 combines with J gene TRBJ1-1, with D maybe TRBD1 (5 bases). Between the trimmed V and J ends, which lost 5 bases and 1 base, there was a span of 17 bases. CDR3 size: 16 residues. Germline assignment: CDR1 SNHLY and CDR2 FYNNEI.

This clonotype occurred a few times. The chain joins TRBV12-3 or TRBV12-4 to TRBJ1-4, with TRBD1 as a possible D gene (5 bases). V lost 5 bases and J lost 5, with 15 bases in between. The CDR3 extends over 15 amino acids. The CDR3 DNA reads TGTGCCAGCAGTCCCCCCCCCGGGGGGAATGAAAAACTGTTTTTT. Amino acids: CASSPPPGGNEKLFF.